This entry is about one T cell receptor beta chain. The repertoire was sequenced with immunoSEQ multiplex PCR; TCRdb's copy has only in-frame clones and lacks some. The sample contains 200,000 to 250,000 clones, approximately 80% of which appear only once. The record originates from a study of blood T cell repertoires in COVID-19. Study at large: Sites in the United States, Italy and Spain provided acute and convalescent COVID-19 samples. PBMCs, B-cell-depleted T cells, or T cells provided the cDNA or gDNA that made up the material.

The TCR comes from a woman of 80 years or more with COVID-19, enrolled during active disease. The material sequenced was peripheral blood.

This CDR3 is CASRAAGGHAIYGYTF. CDR3 DNA: TGTGCCAGCAGAGCAGCAGGGGGGCACGCAATCTATGGCTACACCTTC. This rearrangement joins TRBV7-9 to TRBJ1-2, with 7 positions matching TRBD1. Germline CDR1 is SEHNR and CDR2 is FQNEAQ (reference sequence). This CDR3 contains 16 residues. After removal of 6 bases from V and 4 bases from J, the junction contained 14 bases not matched to a gene.